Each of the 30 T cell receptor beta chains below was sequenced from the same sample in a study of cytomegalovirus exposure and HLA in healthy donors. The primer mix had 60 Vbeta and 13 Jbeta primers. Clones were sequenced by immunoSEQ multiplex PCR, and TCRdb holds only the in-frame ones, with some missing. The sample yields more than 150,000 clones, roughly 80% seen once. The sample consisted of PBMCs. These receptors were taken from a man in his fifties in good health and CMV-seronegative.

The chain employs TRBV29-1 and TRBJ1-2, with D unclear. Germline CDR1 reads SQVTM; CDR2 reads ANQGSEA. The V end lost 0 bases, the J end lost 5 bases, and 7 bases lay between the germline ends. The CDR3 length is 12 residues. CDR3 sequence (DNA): TGCAGCGTTGAAGATCATAGATATGGCTACACCTTC. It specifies CSVEDHRYGYTF.

CDR3 sequence: CASSQDYGSEQYF. The CDR3 DNA sequence: TGCGCCAGCAGCCAAGATTACGGTTCCGAGCAGTACTTC. J is TRBJ2-7 and V is TRBV4-3; D unclear. Germline lookup yields CDR1 LGHNA and CDR2 YSLEER. Between the trimmed V and J ends, which lost 0 bases and 6 bases, there was a span of 9 bases. This CDR3 has 13 residues.

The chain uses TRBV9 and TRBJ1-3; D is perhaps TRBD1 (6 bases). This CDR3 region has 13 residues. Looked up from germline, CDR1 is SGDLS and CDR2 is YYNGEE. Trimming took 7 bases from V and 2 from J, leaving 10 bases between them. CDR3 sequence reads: CASGTGTGNTIYF. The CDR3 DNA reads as TGTGCCAGCGGAACAGGGACTGGAAACACCATATATTTT.

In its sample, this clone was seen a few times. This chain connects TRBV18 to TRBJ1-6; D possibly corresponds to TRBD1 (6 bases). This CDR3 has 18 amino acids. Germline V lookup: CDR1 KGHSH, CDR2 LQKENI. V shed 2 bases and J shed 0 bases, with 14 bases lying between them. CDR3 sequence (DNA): TGTGCCAGCTCACCAGAAGGGGGTGCAGGCTCCTATAATTCACCCCTCCACTTT. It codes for CASSPEGGAGSYNSPLHF.

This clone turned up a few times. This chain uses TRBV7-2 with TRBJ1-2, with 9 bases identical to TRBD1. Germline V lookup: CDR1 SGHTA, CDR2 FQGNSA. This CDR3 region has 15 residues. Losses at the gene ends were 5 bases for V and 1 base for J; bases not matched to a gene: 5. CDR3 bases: TGTGCCAGCAGCCTACGGACAGGGGTTAACTATGGCTACACCTTC. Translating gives CASSLRTGVNYGYTF. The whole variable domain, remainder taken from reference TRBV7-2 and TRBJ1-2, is GAGVSQSPSNKVTEKGKDVELRCDPISGHTALYWYRQSLGQGLEFLIYFQGNSAPDKSGLPSDRFSAERTGGSVSTLTIQRTQQEDSAVYLCASSLRTGVNYGYTFGSGTRLTVV.

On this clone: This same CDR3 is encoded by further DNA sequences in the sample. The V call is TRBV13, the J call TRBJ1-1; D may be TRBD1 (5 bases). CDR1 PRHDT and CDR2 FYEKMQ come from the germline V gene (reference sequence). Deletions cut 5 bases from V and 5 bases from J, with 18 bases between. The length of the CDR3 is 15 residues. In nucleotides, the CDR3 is TGTGCCAGCAGCCCCGGAAGGGGCTTAGGGACTGAAGCTTTCTTT. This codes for CASSPGRGLGTEAFF.

CDR3 nucleotide sequence: TGTGCCAGCAGCTTGGTCAGGGGTCCCGAGACCCTCCACTTT. It translates to CASSLVRGPETLHF. The V gene is TRBV7-9, the J gene TRBJ1-6, with D possibly matching TRBD1 (6 bases). Germline V gene sequence: CDR1 SEHNR, CDR2 FQNEAQ (reference sequence). V was cut by 3 bases and J by 14 bases, with 17 bases left in between. The CDR3 loop spans 14 amino acids.

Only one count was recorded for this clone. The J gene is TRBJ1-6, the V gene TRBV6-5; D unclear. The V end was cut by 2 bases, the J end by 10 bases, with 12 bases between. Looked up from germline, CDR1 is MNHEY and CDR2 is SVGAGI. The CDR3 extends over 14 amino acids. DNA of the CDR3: TGTGCCAGCAGTTACGGGGAGGTGGCATCACCCCTCCACTTT. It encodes CASSYGEVASPLHF.

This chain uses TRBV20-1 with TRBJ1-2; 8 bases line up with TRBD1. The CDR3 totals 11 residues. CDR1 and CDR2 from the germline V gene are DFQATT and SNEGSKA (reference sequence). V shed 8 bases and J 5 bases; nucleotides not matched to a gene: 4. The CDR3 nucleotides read TGCAGTCCGGGACAGGAATATGGCTACACCTTC. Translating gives CSPGQEYGYTF.

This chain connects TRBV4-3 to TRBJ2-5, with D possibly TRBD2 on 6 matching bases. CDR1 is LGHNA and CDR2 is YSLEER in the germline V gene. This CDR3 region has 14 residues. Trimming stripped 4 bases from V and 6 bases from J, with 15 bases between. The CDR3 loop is CASSRGGAEKTQYF. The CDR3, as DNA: TGCGCCAGCAGCCGCGGCGGGGCCGAGAAGACCCAGTACTTC.

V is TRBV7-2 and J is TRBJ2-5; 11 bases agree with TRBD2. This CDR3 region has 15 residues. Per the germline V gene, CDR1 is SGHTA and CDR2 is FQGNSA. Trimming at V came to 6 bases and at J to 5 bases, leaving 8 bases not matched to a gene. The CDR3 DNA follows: TGTGCCAGCAGTCGGATAGCGGGGGGGCGGGAGACCCAGTACTTC. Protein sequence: CASSRIAGGRETQYF.

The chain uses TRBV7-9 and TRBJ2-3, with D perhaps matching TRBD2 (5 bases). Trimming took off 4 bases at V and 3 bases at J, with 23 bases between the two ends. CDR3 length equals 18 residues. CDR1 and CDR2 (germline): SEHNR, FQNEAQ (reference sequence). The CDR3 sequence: CASSSAASYLRPTDTQYF. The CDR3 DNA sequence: TGTGCCAGCAGCTCGGCCGCTAGCTATCTCCGCCCTACAGATACGCAGTATTTT.

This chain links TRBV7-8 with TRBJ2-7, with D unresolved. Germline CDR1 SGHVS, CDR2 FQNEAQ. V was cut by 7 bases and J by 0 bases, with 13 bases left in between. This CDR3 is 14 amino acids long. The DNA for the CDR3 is TGTGCCAGCATCAGAACGACAACCTCCTACGAGCAGTACTTC. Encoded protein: CASIRTTTSYEQYF.

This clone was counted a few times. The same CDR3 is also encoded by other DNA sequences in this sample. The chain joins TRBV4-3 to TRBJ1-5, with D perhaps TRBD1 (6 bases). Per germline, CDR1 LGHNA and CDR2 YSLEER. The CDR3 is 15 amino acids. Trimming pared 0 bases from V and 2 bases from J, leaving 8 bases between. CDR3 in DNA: TGCGCCAGCAGCCAAGATTGGACAGGCAATCAGCCCCAGCATTTT. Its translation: CASSQDWTGNQPQHF.

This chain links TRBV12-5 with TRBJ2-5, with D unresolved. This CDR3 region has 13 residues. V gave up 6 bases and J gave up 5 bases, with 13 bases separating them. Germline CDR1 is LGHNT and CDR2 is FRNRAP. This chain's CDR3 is CASGASGTETQYF. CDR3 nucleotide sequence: TGTGCTAGTGGGGCCAGTGGTACGGAGACCCAGTACTTC.

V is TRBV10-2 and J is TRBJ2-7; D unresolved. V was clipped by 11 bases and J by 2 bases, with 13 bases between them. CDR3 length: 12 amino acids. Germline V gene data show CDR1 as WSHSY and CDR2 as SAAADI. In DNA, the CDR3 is TGCGCCTCCAAAGGTCTAGCCTACGAGCAGTACTTC. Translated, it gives CASKGLAYEQYF.

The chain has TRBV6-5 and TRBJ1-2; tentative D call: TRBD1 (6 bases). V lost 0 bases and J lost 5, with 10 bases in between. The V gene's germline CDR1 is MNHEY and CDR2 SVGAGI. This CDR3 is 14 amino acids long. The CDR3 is CASSYSTGIYGYTF. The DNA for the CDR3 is TGTGCCAGCAGTTACTCAACAGGGATATATGGCTACACCTTC.

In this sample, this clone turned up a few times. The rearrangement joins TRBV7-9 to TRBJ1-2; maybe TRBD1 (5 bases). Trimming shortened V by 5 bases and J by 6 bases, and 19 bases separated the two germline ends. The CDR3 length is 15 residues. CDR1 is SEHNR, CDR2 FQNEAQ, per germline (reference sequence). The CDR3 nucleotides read TGTGCCAGCAGCCAAAACGTGCAGGGATCCAATGGCTACACCTTC. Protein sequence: CASSQNVQGSNGYTF. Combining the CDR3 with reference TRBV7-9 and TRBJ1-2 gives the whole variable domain DTGVSQNPRHKITKRGQNVTFRCDPISEHNRLYWYRQTLGQGPEFLTYFQNEAQLEKSRLLSDRFSAERPKGSFSTLEIQRTEQGDSAMYLCASSQNVQGSNGYTFGSGTRLTVV.

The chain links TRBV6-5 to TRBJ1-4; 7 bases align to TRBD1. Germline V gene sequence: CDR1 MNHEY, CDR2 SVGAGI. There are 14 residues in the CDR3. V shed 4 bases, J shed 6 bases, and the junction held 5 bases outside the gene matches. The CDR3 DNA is TGTGCCAGCAGTTCGACAGGGCCCCATGAAAAACTGTTTTTT. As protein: CASSSTGPHEKLFF.

This CDR3 reads CASSDGGEQYF. CDR3 in DNA: TGTGCCAGCAGCGACGGCGGCGAGCAGTACTTC. The chain recombines TRBV9 with TRBJ2-7; D remains unclear. Germline CDR1 reads SGDLS; CDR2 reads YYNGEE. The CDR3 consists of 11 residues. The V gene lost 3 bases and the J gene lost 6 bases, with 7 bases spanning the gap.

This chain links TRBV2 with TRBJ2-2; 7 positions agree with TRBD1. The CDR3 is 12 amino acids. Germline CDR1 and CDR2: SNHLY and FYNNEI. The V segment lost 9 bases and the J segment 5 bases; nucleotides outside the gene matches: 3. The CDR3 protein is CARQGITGELFF. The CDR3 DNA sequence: TGTGCCAGACAGGGGATTACCGGGGAGCTGTTTTTT.

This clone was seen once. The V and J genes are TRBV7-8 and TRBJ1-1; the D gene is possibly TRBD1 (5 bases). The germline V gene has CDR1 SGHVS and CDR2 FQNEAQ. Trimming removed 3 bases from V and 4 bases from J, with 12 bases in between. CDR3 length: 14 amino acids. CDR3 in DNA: TGTGCCAGCAGCTTCCGGGAGGGGAGCACTGAAGCTTTCTTT. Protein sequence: CASSFREGSTEAFF.

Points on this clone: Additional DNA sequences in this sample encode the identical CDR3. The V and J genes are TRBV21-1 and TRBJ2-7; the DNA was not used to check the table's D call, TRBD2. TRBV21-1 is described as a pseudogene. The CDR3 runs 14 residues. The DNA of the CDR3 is TGTGCCAGCAGCAAATGGGAGGGAACCTACGAGCAGTACTTC. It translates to CASSKWEGTYEQYF.

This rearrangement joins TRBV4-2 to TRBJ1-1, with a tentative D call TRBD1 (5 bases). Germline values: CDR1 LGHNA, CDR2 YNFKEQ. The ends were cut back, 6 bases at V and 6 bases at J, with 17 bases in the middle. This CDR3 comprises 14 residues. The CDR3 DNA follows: TGTGCCAGCAGACCCCGGGGGTTAATTTCTGAAGCTTTCTTT. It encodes CASRPRGLISEAFF.

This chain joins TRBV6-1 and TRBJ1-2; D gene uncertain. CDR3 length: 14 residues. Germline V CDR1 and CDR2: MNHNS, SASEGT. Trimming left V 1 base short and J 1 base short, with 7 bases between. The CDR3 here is CASSEGGSNYGYTF. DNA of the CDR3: TGTGCCAGCAGTGAAGGCGGAAGTAACTATGGCTACACCTTC.

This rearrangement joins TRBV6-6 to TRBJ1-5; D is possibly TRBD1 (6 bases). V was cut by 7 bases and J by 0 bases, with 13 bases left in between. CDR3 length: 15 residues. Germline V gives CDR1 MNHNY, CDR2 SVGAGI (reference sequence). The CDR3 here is CASTNVGASNQPQHF. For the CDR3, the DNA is TGTGCCAGCACCAACGTGGGGGCTAGCAATCAGCCCCAGCATTTT.

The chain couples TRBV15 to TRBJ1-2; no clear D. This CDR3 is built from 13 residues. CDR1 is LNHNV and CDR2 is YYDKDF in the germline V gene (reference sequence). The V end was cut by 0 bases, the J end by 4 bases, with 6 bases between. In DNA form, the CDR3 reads TGTGCCACCAGCAGAGAACAGTCCTATGGCTACACCTTC. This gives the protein CATSREQSYGYTF.

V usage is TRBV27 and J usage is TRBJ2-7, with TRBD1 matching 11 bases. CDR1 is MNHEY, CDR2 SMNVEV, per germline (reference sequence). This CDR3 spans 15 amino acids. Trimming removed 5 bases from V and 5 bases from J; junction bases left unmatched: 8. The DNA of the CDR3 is TGTGCCAGCAGTACCTGGACAGGGGGCGGGAACGAGCAGTACTTC. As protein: CASSTWTGGGNEQYF.

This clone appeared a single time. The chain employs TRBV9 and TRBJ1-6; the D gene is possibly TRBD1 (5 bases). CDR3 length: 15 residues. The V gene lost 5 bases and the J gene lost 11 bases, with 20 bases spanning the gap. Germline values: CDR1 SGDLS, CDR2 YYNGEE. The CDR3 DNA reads TGTGCCAGCAGTGCCAGCTATTCCGGGGGGACACCCCTCCACTTT. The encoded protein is CASSASYSGGTPLHF. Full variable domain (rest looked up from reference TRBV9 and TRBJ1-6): DSGVTQTPKHLITATGQRVTLRCSPRSGDLSVYWYQQSLDQGLQFLIQYYNGEERAKGNILERFSAQQFPDLHSELNLSSLELGDSALYFCASSASYSGGTPLHFGNGTRLTVT.

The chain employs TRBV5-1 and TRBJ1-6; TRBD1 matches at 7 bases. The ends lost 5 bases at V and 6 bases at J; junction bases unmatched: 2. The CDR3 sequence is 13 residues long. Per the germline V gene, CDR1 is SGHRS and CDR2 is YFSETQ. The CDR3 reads CASRGGGNSPLHF. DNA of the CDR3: TGCGCCAGCAGAGGGGGCGGTAATTCACCCCTCCACTTT. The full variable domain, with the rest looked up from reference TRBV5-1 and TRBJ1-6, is KAGVTQTPRYLIKTRGQQVTLSCSPISGHRSVSWYQQTPGQGLQFLFEYFSETQRNKGNFPGRFSGRQFSNSRSEMNVSTLELGDSALYLCASRGGGNSPLHFGNGTRLTVT.